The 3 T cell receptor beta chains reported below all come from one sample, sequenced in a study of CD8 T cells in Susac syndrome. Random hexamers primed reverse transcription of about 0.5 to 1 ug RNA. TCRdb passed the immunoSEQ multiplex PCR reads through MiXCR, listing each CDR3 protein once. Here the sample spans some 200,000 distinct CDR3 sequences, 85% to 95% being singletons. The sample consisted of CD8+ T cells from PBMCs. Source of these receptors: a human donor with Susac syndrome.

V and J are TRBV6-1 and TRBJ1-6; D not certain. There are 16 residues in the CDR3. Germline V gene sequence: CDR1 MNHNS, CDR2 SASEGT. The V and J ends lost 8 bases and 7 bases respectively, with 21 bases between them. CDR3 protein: CASGGVGHGGNSPLHF. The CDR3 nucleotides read TGTGCCAGCGGTGGGGTAGGTCACGGCGGAAATTCACCCCTCCACTTT.

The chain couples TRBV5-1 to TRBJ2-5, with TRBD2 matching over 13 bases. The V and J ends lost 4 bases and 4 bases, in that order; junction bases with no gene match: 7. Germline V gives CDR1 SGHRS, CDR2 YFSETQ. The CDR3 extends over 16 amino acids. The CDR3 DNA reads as TGCGCCAGCAGCGCCTCCGGGACTAGCGGGATAGAGACCCAGTACTTC. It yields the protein CASSASGTSGIETQYF.

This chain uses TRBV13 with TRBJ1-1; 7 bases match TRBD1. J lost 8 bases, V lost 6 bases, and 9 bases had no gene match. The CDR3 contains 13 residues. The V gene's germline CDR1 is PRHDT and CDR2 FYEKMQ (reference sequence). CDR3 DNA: TGTGCCAGCAGACCAGGGACAGTTCCGGAAGCTTTCTTT. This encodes CASRPGTVPEAFF.